This T cell receptor beta chain stems from a study of CXCR3-negative and CXCR3-positive naive CD8 T cells. Findings and caveats of the study: For the naive subsets, surface CD5 was similar, and TCR strength was inferred from TRB CDR3 properties. Comparison of naive CXCR3-negative and CXCR3-positive cells revealed similar TRBV-TRBJ usage, while memory cells differed. The study found more hydrophobic TRB CDR3s in CXCR3-positive naive cells than in CXCR3-negative naive cells. Comparably high diversity marked both naive subsets, whereas memory CD8+ cells had much lower diversity.

The germline CDR1 and CDR2 sequences are MDHEN and SYDVKM. The CDR3 consists of 14 residues. Points on this clonotype: Its matching antigen is unknown.

Subsets of CD8+ T cells were each sorted in triplicate at 300,000 cells apiece. UMI labels and 5' RACE were used to prepare the TRB cDNA libraries. TCRdb reanalyzed the 5' RACE reads and collapses them to one entry per CDR3 protein, without DNA. This sample's clone table lists around 140,000 distinct CDR3 sequences. This chain links TRBV28 with TRBJ2-1; the D call of TRBD1 rests on TCRdb alone, since no DNA is present to check it. The material sequenced was naive CXCR3+ CD8+ T cells from blood. Noted subset: CD45RO-CCR7+CD27+CD95- naive CD8+ T cells expressing CXCR3 (TNR3+). The TCR sequence derives from a human donor in good health. Some clones in this sample may be carry-over from other donors' samples. CDR3 residues: CASSSGTVDNEQFF.